This T cell receptor beta chain was sequenced for a study of blood T cell repertoires in COVID-19. Study details: Acute-phase and convalescent COVID-19 samples originated in the United States, Italy and Spain.

CDR1 and CDR2 from the germline V gene are SEHNR and FQNEAQ (reference sequence). The trim removed 2 bases at V and 8 bases at J, leaving 1 base unmatched. The CDR3 has 12 amino acids. The repertoire was sequenced with immunoSEQ multiplex PCR; TCRdb's copy has only in-frame clones and lacks some. Of some 76,000 clones listed, around 90% are singletons. The rearrangement links TRBV7-9 to TRBJ1-2; TRBD1 agrees at 8 bases. Material: peripheral blood. This clonotype originated in a woman aged 18-29 years with acute or convalescent COVID-19. CDR3 amino acids: CASSLTGGGYTF. The CDR3 DNA is TGTGCCAGCAGCTTAACAGGGGGAGGCTACACCTTC.